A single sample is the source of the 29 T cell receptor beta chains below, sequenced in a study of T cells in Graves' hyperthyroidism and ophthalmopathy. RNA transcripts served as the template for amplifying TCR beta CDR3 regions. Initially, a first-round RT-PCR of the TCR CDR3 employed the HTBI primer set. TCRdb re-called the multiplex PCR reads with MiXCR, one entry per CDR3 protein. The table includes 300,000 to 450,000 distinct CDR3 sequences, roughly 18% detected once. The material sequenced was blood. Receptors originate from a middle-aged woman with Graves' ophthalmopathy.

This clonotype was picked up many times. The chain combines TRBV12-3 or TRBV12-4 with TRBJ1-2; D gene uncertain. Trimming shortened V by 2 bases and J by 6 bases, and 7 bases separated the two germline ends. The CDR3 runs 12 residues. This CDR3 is CASSLWGDGYTF. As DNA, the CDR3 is TGTGCCAGCAGTTTATGGGGAGATGGCTACACCTTC.

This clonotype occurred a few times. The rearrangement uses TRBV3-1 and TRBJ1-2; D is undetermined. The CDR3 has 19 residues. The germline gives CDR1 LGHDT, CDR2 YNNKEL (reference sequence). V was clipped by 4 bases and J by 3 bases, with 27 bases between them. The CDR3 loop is CASSLINPNLRRVDYGYTF. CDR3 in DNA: TGTGCCAGCAGCCTAATAAACCCTAACCTTCGGCGGGTAGACTATGGCTACACCTTC.

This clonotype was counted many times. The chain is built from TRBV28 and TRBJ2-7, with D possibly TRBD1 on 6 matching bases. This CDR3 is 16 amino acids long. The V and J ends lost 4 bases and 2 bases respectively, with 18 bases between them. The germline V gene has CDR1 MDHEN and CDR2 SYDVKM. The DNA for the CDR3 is TGTGCCAGCAGTTATACCCCCCGGCAGGGGACCTACGAGCAGTACTTC. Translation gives CASSYTPRQGTYEQYF.

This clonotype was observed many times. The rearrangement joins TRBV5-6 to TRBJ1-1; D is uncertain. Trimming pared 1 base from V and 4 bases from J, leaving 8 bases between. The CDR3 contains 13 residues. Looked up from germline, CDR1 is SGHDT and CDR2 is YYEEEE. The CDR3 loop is CASSLSVGTEAFF. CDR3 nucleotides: TGTGCCAGCAGCTTGTCGGTGGGCACTGAAGCTTTCTTT.

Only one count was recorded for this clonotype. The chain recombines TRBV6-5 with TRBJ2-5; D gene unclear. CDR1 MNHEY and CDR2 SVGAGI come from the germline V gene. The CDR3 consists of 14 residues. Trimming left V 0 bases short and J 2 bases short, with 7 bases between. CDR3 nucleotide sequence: TGTGCCAGCAGTTACTCGGTACTTCAAGAGACCCAGTACTTC. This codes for CASSYSVLQETQYF.

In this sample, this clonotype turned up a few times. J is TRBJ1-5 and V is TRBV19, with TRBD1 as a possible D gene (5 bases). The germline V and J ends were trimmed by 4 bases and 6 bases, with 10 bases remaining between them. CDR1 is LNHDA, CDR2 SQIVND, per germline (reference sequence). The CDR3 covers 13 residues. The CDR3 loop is CASSRGLTQPQHF. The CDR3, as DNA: TGTGCCAGTAGTAGGGGGTTGACTCAGCCCCAGCATTTT.

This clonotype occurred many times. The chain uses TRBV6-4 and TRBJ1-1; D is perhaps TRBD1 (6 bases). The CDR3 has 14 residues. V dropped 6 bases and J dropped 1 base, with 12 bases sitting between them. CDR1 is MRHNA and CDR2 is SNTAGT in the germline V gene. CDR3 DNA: TGTGCCAGCAGCTCCAGGGGAGGGAACACTGAAGCTTTCTTT. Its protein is CASSSRGGNTEAFF.

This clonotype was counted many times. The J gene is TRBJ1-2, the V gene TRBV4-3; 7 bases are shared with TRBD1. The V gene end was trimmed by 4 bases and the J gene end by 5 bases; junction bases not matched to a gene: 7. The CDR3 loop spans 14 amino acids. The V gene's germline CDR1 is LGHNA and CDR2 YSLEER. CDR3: CASSPTGTDYGYTF. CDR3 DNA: TGCGCCAGCAGCCCCACCGGGACAGATTATGGCTACACCTTC.

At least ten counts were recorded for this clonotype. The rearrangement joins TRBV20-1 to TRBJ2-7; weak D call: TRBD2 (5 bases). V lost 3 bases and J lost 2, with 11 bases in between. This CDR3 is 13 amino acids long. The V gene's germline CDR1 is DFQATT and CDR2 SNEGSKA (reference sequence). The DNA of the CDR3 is TGCAGTGCTAGGGGCCCCGGGACCTACGAGCAGTACTTC. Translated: CSARGPGTYEQYF.

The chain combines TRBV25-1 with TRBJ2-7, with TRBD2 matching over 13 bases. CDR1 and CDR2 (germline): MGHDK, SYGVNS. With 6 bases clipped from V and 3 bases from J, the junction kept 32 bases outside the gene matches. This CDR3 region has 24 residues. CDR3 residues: CASRTPATLARTSGRVSSNYEQYF. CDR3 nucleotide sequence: TGTGCCAGCAGGACCCCCGCTACACTCGCCAGGACTAGCGGGAGAGTAAGTTCGAACTACGAGCAGTACTTC.

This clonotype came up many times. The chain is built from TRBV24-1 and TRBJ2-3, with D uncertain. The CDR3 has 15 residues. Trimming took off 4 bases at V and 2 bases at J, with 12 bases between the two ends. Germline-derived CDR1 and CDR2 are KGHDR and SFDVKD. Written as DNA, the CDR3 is TGTGCCACCAGTGAAGCTGCTCCTCTCACAGATACGCAGTATTTT. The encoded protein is CATSEAAPLTDTQYF.

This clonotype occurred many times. The CDR3 loop reads CASSYAGGSSGANVLTF. The CDR3 DNA is TGTGCCAGCAGTTACGCCGGGGGGAGCTCTGGGGCCAACGTCCTGACTTTC. V is TRBV13 and J is TRBJ2-6, with 7 bases that match TRBD2. Trimming at V came to 6 bases and at J to 0 bases, leaving 8 bases not matched to a gene. Per the germline V gene, CDR1 is PRHDT and CDR2 is FYEKMQ (reference sequence). The CDR3 is 17 residues long.

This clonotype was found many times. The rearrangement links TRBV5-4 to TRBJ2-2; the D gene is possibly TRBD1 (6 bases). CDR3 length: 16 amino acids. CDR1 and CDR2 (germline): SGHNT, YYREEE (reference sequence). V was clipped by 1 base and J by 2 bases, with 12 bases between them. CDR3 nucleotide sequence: TGTGCCAGCAGCTTGTTACAGGGACATAACACCGGGGAGCTGTTTTTT. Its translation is CASSLLQGHNTGELFF.

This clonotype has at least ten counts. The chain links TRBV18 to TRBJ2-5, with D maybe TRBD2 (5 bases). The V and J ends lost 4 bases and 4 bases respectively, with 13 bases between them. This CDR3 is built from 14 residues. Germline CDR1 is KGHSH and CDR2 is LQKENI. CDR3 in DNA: TGTGCCAGCTCACTTCAAGGACTGGCAGAGACCCAGTACTTC. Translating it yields CASSLQGLAETQYF.

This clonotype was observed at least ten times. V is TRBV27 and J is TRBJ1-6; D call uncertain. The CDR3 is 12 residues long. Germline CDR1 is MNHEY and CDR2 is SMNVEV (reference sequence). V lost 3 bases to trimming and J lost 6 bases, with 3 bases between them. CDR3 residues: CASSFSNSPLHF. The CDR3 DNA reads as TGTGCCAGCAGTTTTTCTAATTCACCCCTCCACTTT.

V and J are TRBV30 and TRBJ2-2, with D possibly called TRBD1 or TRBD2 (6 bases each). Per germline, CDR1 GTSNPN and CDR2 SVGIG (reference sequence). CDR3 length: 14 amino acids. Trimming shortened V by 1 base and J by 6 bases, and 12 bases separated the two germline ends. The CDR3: CAWSGIRGAGELFF. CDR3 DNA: TGTGCCTGGAGTGGCATTAGGGGGGCCGGGGAGCTGTTTTTT.

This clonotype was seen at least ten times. CDR3 amino acids: CASSLVVWGQGSYEQYF. CDR3 DNA sequence: TGTGCCAGCAGCTTAGTTGTGTGGGGACAGGGGTCCTACGAGCAGTACTTC. The V gene is TRBV11-2, the J gene TRBJ2-7; TRBD1 matches at 10 bases. Per germline, CDR1 SGHAT and CDR2 FQNNGV. V shed 1 base and J 1 base; nucleotides not matched to a gene: 7. The CDR3 contains 17 residues.

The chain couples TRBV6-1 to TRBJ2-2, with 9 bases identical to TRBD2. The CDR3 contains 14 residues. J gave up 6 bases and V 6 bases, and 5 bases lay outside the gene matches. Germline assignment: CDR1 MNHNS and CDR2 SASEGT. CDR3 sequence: CASRGAGGAGELFF. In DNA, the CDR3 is TGTGCCAGCAGGGGAGCGGGAGGAGCCGGGGAGCTGTTTTTT.

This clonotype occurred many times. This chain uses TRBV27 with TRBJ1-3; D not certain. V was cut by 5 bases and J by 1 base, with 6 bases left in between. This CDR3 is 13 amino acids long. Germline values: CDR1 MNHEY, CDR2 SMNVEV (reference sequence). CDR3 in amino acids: CASSPQSGNTIYF. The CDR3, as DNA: TGTGCCAGCAGTCCCCAGTCTGGAAACACCATATATTTT.

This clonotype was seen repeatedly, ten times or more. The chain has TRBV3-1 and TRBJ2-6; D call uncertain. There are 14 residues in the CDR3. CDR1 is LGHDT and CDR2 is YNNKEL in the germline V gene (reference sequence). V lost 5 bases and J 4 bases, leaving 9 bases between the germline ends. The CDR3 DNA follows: TGTGCCAGCAGCAACCGACCCGGGGCCAACGTCCTGACTTTC. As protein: CASSNRPGANVLTF.

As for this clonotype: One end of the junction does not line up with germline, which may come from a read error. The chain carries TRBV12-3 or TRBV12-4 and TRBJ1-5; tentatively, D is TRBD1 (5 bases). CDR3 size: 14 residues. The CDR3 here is CASSFVTVNQPQRF. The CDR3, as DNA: TGTGCCAGCAGTTTCGTGACAGTCAATCAGCCCCAGCGTTTT.

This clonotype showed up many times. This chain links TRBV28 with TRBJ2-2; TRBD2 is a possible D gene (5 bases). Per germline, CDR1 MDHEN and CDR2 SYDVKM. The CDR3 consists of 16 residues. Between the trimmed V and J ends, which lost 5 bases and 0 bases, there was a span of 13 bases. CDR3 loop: CASSDPTSANTGELFF. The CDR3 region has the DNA TGTGCCAGCAGTGATCCCACTAGTGCGAACACCGGGGAGCTGTTTTTT.

DNA of the CDR3: TGTGCCAGCAGCTTAACGGGAGTGAACGATGAGCAGTTCTTC. Encoded protein: CASSLTGVNDEQFF. The V and J genes are TRBV7-3 and TRBJ2-1; D is possibly TRBD2 (5 bases). The CDR3 contains 14 residues. CDR1 and CDR2 (germline): SGHTA, FQGTGA. The V end lost 0 bases, the J end lost 8 bases, and 11 bases lay between the germline ends.

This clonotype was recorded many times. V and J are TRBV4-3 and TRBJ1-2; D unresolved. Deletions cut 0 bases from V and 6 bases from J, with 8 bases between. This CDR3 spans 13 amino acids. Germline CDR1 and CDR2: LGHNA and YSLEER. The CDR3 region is CASSQDGVNGYTF. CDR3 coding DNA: TGCGCCAGCAGCCAAGACGGGGTGAATGGCTACACCTTC.

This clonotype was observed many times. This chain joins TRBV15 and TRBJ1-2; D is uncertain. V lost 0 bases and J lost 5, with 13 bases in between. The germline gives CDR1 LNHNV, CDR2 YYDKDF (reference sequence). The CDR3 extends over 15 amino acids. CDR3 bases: TGTGCCACCAGCAGAGATCCCCCGGGGTTGTATGGCTACACCTTC. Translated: CATSRDPPGLYGYTF.

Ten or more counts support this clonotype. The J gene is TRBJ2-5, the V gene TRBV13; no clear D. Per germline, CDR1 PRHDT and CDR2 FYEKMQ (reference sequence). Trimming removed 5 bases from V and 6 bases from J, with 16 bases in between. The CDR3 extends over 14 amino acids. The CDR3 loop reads CASSPETRVKTQYF. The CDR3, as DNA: TGTGCCAGCAGCCCGGAGACAAGGGTGAAGACCCAGTACTTC. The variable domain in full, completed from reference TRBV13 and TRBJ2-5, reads AAGVIQSPRHLIKEKRETATLKCYPIPRHDTVYWYQQGPGQDPQFLISFYEKMQSDKGSIPDRFSAQQFSDYHSELNMSSLELGDSALYFCASSPETRVKTQYFGPGTRLLVL.

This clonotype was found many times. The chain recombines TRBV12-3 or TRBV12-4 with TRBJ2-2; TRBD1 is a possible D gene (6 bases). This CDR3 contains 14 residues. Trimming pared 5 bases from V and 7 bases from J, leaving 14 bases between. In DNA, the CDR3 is TGTGCCAGCAGTCCGCGAACAGGGATCGGGGAGCTGTTTTTT. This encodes CASSPRTGIGELFF.

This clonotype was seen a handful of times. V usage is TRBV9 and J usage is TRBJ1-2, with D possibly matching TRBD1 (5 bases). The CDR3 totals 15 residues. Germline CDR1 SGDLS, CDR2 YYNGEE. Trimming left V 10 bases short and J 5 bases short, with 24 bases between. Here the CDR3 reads CASTGGASSGYGYTF. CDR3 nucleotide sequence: TGTGCCTCCACAGGTGGGGCCTCGTCTGGGTATGGCTACACCTTC.

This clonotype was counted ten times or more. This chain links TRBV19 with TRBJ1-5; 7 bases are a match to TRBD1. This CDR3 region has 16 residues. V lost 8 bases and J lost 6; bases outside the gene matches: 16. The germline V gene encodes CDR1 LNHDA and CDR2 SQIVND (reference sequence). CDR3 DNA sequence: TGTGCCAGTTCCTGGACAGGTAAAACGGTGGGTCAGCCCCAGCATTTT. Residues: CASSWTGKTVGQPQHF. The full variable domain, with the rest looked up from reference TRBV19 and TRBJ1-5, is DGGITQSPKYLFRKEGQNVTLSCEQNLNHDAMYWYRQDPGQGLRLIYYSQIVNDFQKGDIAEGYSVSREKKESFPLTVTSAQKNPTAFYLCASSWTGKTVGQPQHFGDGTRLSIL.